The 14 T cell receptor beta chains in this list originate from one sample, sequenced in a study of cytomegalovirus exposure and HLA in healthy donors. The PCR was carried out with 60 Vbeta primers and 13 Jbeta primers. The repertoire was sequenced with immunoSEQ multiplex PCR; TCRdb's copy has only in-frame clones and lacks some. The sample has over 100,000 clones, around 73% seen once; the top ten hold approximately 1.5%. Sequencing input: PBMCs. These TCRs come from a female donor in good health and CMV-seronegative.

This rearrangement joins TRBV28 to TRBJ1-2; 9 nucleotides agree with TRBD1. Germline V gives CDR1 MDHEN, CDR2 SYDVKM. Losses at the gene ends were 4 bases for V and 6 bases for J; bases not matched to a gene: 6. The CDR3 covers 14 residues. The CDR3 here is CASSSGDRAHGYTF. The CDR3 bases are TGTGCCAGCAGTTCGGGGGACAGGGCACATGGCTACACCTTC.

The chain has TRBV7-9 and TRBJ1-1, with D possibly being TRBD1 (5 bases). The CDR3 consists of 12 residues. The V end lost 3 bases, the J end lost 9 bases, and 11 bases lay between the germline ends. CDR1 and CDR2 (germline): SEHNR, FQNEAQ (reference sequence). CDR3 in amino acids: CASSLIGAQAFF. DNA of the CDR3: TGTGCCAGCAGCTTGATTGGGGCCCAAGCTTTCTTT.

The chain links TRBV28 to TRBJ2-5; 12 bases line up with TRBD2. This CDR3 region has 16 residues. Losses at the gene ends were 5 bases for V and 4 bases for J; bases not matched to a gene: 8. The germline V gene encodes CDR1 MDHEN and CDR2 SYDVKM. The CDR3 coding sequence is TGTGCCAGCAGTCCCCGAAGGACTAGCGGGACAGAGACCCAGTACTTC. Amino acids: CASSPRRTSGTETQYF.

This chain joins TRBV27 and TRBJ2-1; D perhaps matches TRBD1 (5 bases). V dropped 4 bases and J dropped 0 bases, with 10 bases sitting between them. CDR1 is MNHEY and CDR2 is SMNVEV in the germline V gene (reference sequence). The CDR3 loop spans 15 amino acids. CDR3: CASSSDTDSYNEQFF. Written as DNA, the CDR3 is TGTGCCAGCAGTTCGGACACGGACTCCTACAATGAGCAGTTCTTC.

This chain joins TRBV28 and TRBJ1-5, with 8 bases aligning to TRBD1. This CDR3 has 16 residues. Looked up from germline, CDR1 is MDHEN and CDR2 is SYDVKM. V lost 5 bases and J lost 6; bases outside the gene matches: 12. The CDR3 nucleotides read TGTGCCAGCAGTCCGCTCCTCGTTGACAGGGGTCAGCCCCAGCATTTT. As protein: CASSPLLVDRGQPQHF.

The V and J genes are TRBV7-3 and TRBJ1-1; D possibly corresponds to TRBD1 (5 bases). This CDR3 comprises 14 residues. Trimming took off 5 bases at V and 5 bases at J, with 15 bases between the two ends. Germline lookup yields CDR1 SGHTA and CDR2 FQGTGA. The CDR3 DNA reads TGTGCCAGCAGCCCCCTAGGGCGGGGGACTGAAGCTTTCTTT. This sequence encodes CASSPLGRGTEAFF.

The chain joins TRBV27 to TRBJ1-5; tentatively, D is TRBD1 (6 bases). Germline CDR1 reads MNHEY; CDR2 reads SMNVEV (reference sequence). This CDR3 is 13 amino acids long. Trimming took 8 bases from V and 2 from J, leaving 10 bases between them. The CDR3 sequence is CASQSGGNQPQHF. CDR3 sequence (DNA): TGTGCCAGCCAATCAGGGGGCAATCAGCCCCAGCATTTT.

The V and J genes are TRBV11-2 and TRBJ2-5; 11 positions match TRBD2. CDR1 is SGHAT, CDR2 FQNNGV, per germline. V was clipped by 0 bases and J by 4 bases; unmatched bases: 4. This CDR3 is 16 amino acids long. CDR3 in amino acids: CASSLDLAGGGETQYF. The DNA of the CDR3 is TGTGCCAGCAGCTTAGATTTAGCGGGAGGGGGAGAGACCCAGTACTTC.

This clone was observed a handful of times. This chain joins TRBV9 and TRBJ2-5; the D gene is possibly TRBD2 (6 bases). Germline values: CDR1 SGDLS, CDR2 YYNGEE. Trimming pared 4 bases from V and 5 bases from J, leaving 15 bases between. This CDR3 comprises 14 residues. The CDR3 bases are TGTGCCAGCAGCCCGTACGGGAGTAGGGAGACCCAGTACTTC. Its translation is CASSPYGSRETQYF. The whole variable domain, remainder taken from reference TRBV9 and TRBJ2-5, is DSGVTQTPKHLITATGQRVTLRCSPRSGDLSVYWYQQSLDQGLQFLIQYYNGEERAKGNILERFSAQQFPDLHSELNLSSLELGDSALYFCASSPYGSRETQYFGPGTRLLVL.

In its sample, this clone was seen a few times. The chain carries TRBV7-2 and TRBJ1-2; TRBD1 matches 9 bases. Germline CDR1 is SGHTA and CDR2 is FQGNSA. V gave up 3 bases and J gave up 7 bases; unmatched junction bases: 9. The CDR3 totals 15 residues. The CDR3 DNA reads TGTGCCAGCAGCTTTGACAGGGGGTCCGTGAGTGGCTACACCTTC. Its protein is CASSFDRGSVSGYTF.

CDR3 in amino acids: CASSPPTGQGSYEQYF. As DNA, the CDR3 is TGTGCCAGCTCACCACCGACGGGACAGGGCTCCTACGAGCAGTACTTC. J is TRBJ2-7 and V is TRBV18; 9 nucleotides match TRBD1. Per germline, CDR1 KGHSH and CDR2 LQKENI. The CDR3 has 16 residues. Germline trimming cut 0 bases from V and 0 bases from J; bases unmatched to any gene: 3.

This chain connects TRBV11-3 to TRBJ1-1; tentatively, D is TRBD1 (5 bases). The V and J ends lost 5 bases and 1 base respectively, with 8 bases between them. The CDR3 totals 13 residues. Germline lookup yields CDR1 SGHNT and CDR2 YENEEA. This CDR3 reads CASSGQGNTEAFF. As DNA, the CDR3 is TGTGCCAGCAGCGGGCAGGGGAACACTGAAGCTTTCTTT.

V and J are TRBV11-3 and TRBJ1-3; 7 nucleotides align to TRBD1. The CDR3 covers 16 residues. Germline assignment: CDR1 SGHNT and CDR2 YENEEA. V trimming: 5 bases; J trimming: 2 bases; junction bases outside the gene matches: 9. CDR3 coding DNA: TGTGCCAGCAGCCTTCGCCTACAGGGGCCTGGAAACACCATATATTTT. It specifies CASSLRLQGPGNTIYF.

This clone has only a few counts. The chain joins TRBV7-2 to TRBJ2-1; D gene uncertain. The CDR3 runs to 14 residues. V was cut by 5 bases and J by 5 bases, with 13 bases left in between. The V gene's germline CDR1 is SGHTA and CDR2 FQGNSA. The CDR3 loop reads CASSLQKPNNEQFF. The DNA of the CDR3 is TGTGCCAGCAGCCTACAGAAGCCCAACAATGAGCAGTTCTTC.